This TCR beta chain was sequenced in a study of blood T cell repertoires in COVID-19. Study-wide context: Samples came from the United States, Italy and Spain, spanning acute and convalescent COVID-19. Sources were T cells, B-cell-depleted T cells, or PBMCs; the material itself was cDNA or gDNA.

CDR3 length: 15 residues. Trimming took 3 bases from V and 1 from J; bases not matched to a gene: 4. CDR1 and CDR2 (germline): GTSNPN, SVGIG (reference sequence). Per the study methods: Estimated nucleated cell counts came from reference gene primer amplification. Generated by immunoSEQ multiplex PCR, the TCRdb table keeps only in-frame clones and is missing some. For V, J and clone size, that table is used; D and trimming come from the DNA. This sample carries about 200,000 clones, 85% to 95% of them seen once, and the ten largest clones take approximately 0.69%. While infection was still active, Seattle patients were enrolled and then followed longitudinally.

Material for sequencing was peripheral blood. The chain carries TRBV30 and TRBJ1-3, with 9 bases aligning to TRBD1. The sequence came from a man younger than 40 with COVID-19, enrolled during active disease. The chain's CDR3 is CAWRQQGASGNTIYF. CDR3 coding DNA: TGTGCCTGGAGGCAACAGGGGGCGTCTGGAAACACCATATATTTT.